The rows below give T cell receptor beta chains drawn from one sample of a study of regulatory T cells in long-lasting Graves disease. TCRdb redid the calling of the multiplex PCR reads with MiXCR, one entry per CDR3 protein. The sample holds 350,000 to 450,000 distinct CDR3 sequences; less than 25% are singletons and the top ten take less than 25%. The material was peripheral blood mononuclear cells (PBMCs), obtained when the disease was refractory, from a patient treated with antithyroid drugs. Source of these receptors: a female donor with Graves disease. Both conserved end residues are part of each CDR3. D genes are given only for firm matches. Only some rows state a clone size, as once, few, many or a class for expanded clones.

v_gene	len	j_gene	abundance	d_gene	CDR3aa	CDR3nt
TRBV3-1	13	TRBJ1-2	few	NA	CASTRLGAYGYTF	TGTGCCAGCACCCGGCTAGGGGCCTATGGCTACACCTTC
TRBV24-1	12	TRBJ1-2	many	NA	CATSDFIGGYTF	TGTGCCACCAGTGATTTCATAGGTGGCTACACCTTC
TRBV7-2	13	TRBJ2-2	few	NA	CASSRNSVGELFF	TGTGCCAGCAGCCGAAACTCGGTTGGGGAGCTGTTTTTT
TRBV27	12	TRBJ2-7	many	NA	CASSPLGGEQYF	TGTGCCAGCAGTCCCCTTGGCGGCGAGCAGTACTTC
TRBV27	15	TRBJ1-6	many	NA	CASSLAAGSGSPLHF	TGTGCCAGCAGTTTGGCGGCAGGGAGCGGTTCACCCCTCCACTTT
TRBV30	14	TRBJ1-2	few	TRBD1	CAWSVRQGSDGYTF	TGTGCCTGGAGTGTACGACAGGGCTCGGATGGCTACACCTTC
TRBV6-1	17	TRBJ1-5	many	NA	CASSEGPQGPSNQPQHF	TGTGCCAGCAGTGAAGGACCCCAGGGCCCTAGCAATCAGCCCCAGCATTTT
TRBV12-3/TRBV12-4	16	TRBJ2-1	few	TRBD2	CASNPGGGSNDNEQFF	TGTGCCAGCAACCCGGGGGGGGGCAGCAACGACAATGAGCAGTTCTTC
TRBV6-1	14	TRBJ2-3	NA	NA	CASSAIGGTDTQYF	TGTGCCAGCAGTGCTATCGGGGGCACAGATACGCAGTATTTT
TRBV6-2/TRBV6-3	12	TRBJ1-5	few	NA	CASTGINQPQHF	TGTGCCAGCACCGGGATTAATCAGCCCCAGCATTTT
TRBV7-8	13	TRBJ1-5	many	NA	CASSIYWDQPQHF	TGTGCCAGCAGTATATACTGGGATCAGCCCCAGCATTTT
TRBV29-1	15	TRBJ2-5	many	NA	CSVEDQGGGQETQYF	TGCAGCGTTGAAGATCAAGGGGGAGGTCAAGAGACCCAGTACTTC
TRBV28	14	TRBJ1-1	few	NA	CASSLGGVITEAFF	TGTGCCAGCAGTTTAGGAGGGGTGATCACTGAAGCTTTCTTT
TRBV28	12	TRBJ1-1	NA	NA	CASSPLSGEAFF	TGTGCCAGCAGCCCCCTCTCCGGAGAAGCTTTCTTT
TRBV12-3/TRBV12-4	13	TRBJ1-1	NA	NA	CASRPRTGNEAFF	TGTGCCAGCAGACCCCGGACTGGCAATGAAGCTTTCTTT
TRBV7-7	14	TRBJ2-7	NA	NA	CASSPASSPYEQYF	TGTGCTAGCAGTCCTGCTTCCTCTCCCTACGAGCAGTACTTC
TRBV15	18	TRBJ2-7	NA	TRBD1	CAASRDPPLGTGRCEQYF	TGTGCCGCCAGCAGAGATCCTCCCTTAGGGACAGGTCGCTGCGAGCAGTACTTC
TRBV29-1	12	TRBJ2-7	NA	NA	CSVLDREAERYF	TGCAGCGTTCTTGACAGGGAGGCCGAGCGGTACTTC
TRBV20-1	14	TRBJ2-5	many	NA	CSALSRDLQETQYF	TGCAGTGCACTGTCCAGGGACCTCCAGGAGACCCAGTACTTC
TRBV11-2	14	TRBJ2-5	many	NA	CASSFRTVQETQYF	TGTGCCAGCAGCTTCCGGACAGTTCAAGAGACCCAGTACTTC
TRBV7-3	14	TRBJ2-1	NA	TRBD1	CASSLGTGVNEQFF	TGTGCCAGCAGCTTAGGGACAGGGGTAAATGAGCAGTTCTTC
TRBV7-2	16	TRBJ2-7	NA	NA	CASSSLGAPFSYEQYF	TGTGCCAGCAGCTCCCTCGGGGCTCCGTTCTCCTACGAGCAGTACTTC
TRBV3-1	15	TRBJ1-1	many	TRBD1	CASRGQGEMNTEAFF	TGTGCCAGCAGAGGGCAGGGGGAGATGAACACTGAAGCTTTCTTT
TRBV6-1	13	TRBJ1-5	many	NA	CATQGRSNQPQHF	TGTGCCACGCAGGGTCGAAGCAATCAGCCCCAGCATTTT
TRBV7-2	18	TRBJ2-5	NA	TRBD1	CASSFGYFGQGEGETQYF	TGTGCCAGCAGCTTCGGTTACTTTGGACAGGGGGAAGGAGAGACCCAGTACTTC
TRBV5-5	14	TRBJ1-4	NA	NA	CASSFQGFNEKLFF	TGTGCCAGCAGCTTTCAGGGATTCAATGAAAAACTGTTTTTT
TRBV27	14	TRBJ1-2	many	NA	CASSLSGPYTGYTF	TGTGCCAGCAGTTTATCAGGGCCCTATACCGGCTACACCTTC
TRBV24-1	19	TRBJ2-4	NA	TRBD2	CATSDWGLAGGRAKNIQYF	TGTGCCACCAGTGATTGGGGACTAGCGGGAGGCCGAGCCAAAAACATTCAGTACTTC
TRBV11-2	15	TRBJ2-7	NA	TRBD2	CASSSNSGRIGEQYF	TGTGCCAGCAGCTCAAATAGCGGGAGGATAGGGGAGCAGTACTTC
TRBV4-3	16	TRBJ2-2	few	NA	CASSQNDPGVAGELFF	TGCGCCAGCAGCCAAAACGATCCGGGAGTGGCCGGGGAGCTGTTTTTT
TRBV5-6	15	TRBJ2-7	NA	TRBD1	CASSHLDRDLYEQYF	TGTGCCAGCAGCCACCTGGACAGGGATCTCTACGAGCAGTACTTC
TRBV10-3	13	TRBJ2-5	few	TRBD1	CAIKQGAQETQYF	TGTGCCATCAAACAGGGGGCCCAAGAGACCCAGTACTTC
TRBV20-1	13	TRBJ2-7	NA	TRBD2	CSASAGAVYEQYF	TGCAGTGCTAGTGCGGGAGCGGTCTACGAGCAGTACTTC
TRBV5-1	16	TRBJ2-7	NA	NA	CASSLVGGDSSYEQYF	TGCGCCAGCAGCTTGGTAGGGGGGGACAGCTCCTACGAGCAGTACTTC
TRBV27	14	TRBJ2-3	NA	TRBD1	CASSDRGRTDTQYF	TGTGCCAGCAGCGACAGGGGCAGGACAGATACGCAGTATTTT
TRBV5-5	14	TRBJ2-7	many	NA	CASTLGVSSYEQYF	TGTGCCAGCACCCTGGGGGTTAGCTCCTACGAGCAGTACTTC
TRBV6-5	15	TRBJ2-1	NA	TRBD2	CASSFGLAVYNEQFF	TGTGCCAGCAGTTTCGGACTAGCGGTCTACAATGAGCAGTTCTTC
TRBV25-1	11	TRBJ2-7	NA	TRBD1	CASSRGQAQYF	TGTGCCAGCAGTAGAGGACAGGCGCAGTACTTC
TRBV7-9	17	TRBJ2-7	few	NA	CASSLVVGAGSSYEQYF	TGTGCCAGCAGCTTAGTTGTGGGGGCGGGAAGCTCCTACGAGCAGTACTTC
TRBV12-3/TRBV12-4	16	TRBJ2-2	many	TRBD2	CASSSGLALNTGELFF	TGTGCCAGCAGTTCCGGACTAGCGTTGAACACCGGGGAGCTGTTTTTT
TRBV2	15	TRBJ2-7	many	TRBD1	CASRLQGAFAYEQYF	TGTGCCAGCAGACTACAGGGGGCATTCGCGTACGAGCAGTACTTC
TRBV7-9	14	TRBJ2-5	NA	NA	CASSLKGRPETQYF	TGTGCCAGCAGCTTAAAGGGGAGGCCAGAGACCCAGTACTTC
TRBV4-1	15	TRBJ2-7	few	NA	CASSQDSDQTYEQYF	TGCGCCAGCAGCCAAGATTCGGACCAAACCTACGAGCAGTACTTC
TRBV10-3	13	TRBJ2-2	NA	TRBD1	CAVQGARAGELFF	TGTGCCGTACAGGGGGCGAGGGCCGGGGAGCTGTTTTTT
TRBV11-2	16	TRBJ1-2	once	NA	CASSLNPGRGNYGYTF	TGTGCCAGCAGCCTTAATCCGGGACGGGGAAACTATGGCTACACCTTC
TRBV20-1	15	TRBJ2-5	many	TRBD2	CSAGRTSGVSGTQYF	TGCAGTGCTGGCCGGACTAGCGGGGTTTCCGGGACCCAGTACTTC
TRBV28	14	TRBJ2-7	NA	NA	CASHRDGPPYEQYF	TGTGCCAGTCACAGGGACGGTCCTCCCTACGAGCAGTACTTC
TRBV4-3	14	TRBJ2-2	NA	TRBD1	CASSPSGGFRELFF	TGCGCCAGCAGCCCATCAGGGGGTTTTCGGGAGCTGTTTTTT
TRBV6-1	11	TRBJ1-2	many	NA	CASTHGYGYTF	TGTGCCAGCACCCACGGCTATGGCTACACCTTC
TRBV7-6	15	TRBJ2-7	NA	TRBD1	CASSSLIRDSYEQYF	TGTGCCAGCAGCTCATTAATTCGGGACAGCTACGAGCAGTACTTC
TRBV30	13	TRBJ2-7	NA	NA	CAWSVALGREQYF	TGTGCCTGGAGTGTAGCCCTAGGGCGGGAGCAGTACTTC
TRBV10-2	13	TRBJ2-7	few	TRBD1	CATVLQGVNEQYF	TGCGCCACCGTCCTCCAGGGGGTCAACGAGCAGTACTTC
TRBV5-4	14	TRBJ2-5	few	TRBD1	CASSYDREMKTQYF	TGTGCCAGCAGCTATGACAGGGAGATGAAGACCCAGTACTTC
TRBV11-1	15	TRBJ2-1	NA	TRBD2	CASSVGLAGFNEQFF	TGTGCCAGCAGCGTAGGACTAGCGGGATTCAATGAGCAGTTCTTC
TRBV6-1	15	TRBJ2-6	many	NA	CASSVQGTGANVLTF	TGTGCCAGCAGTGTTCAGGGGACCGGGGCCAACGTCCTGACTTTC